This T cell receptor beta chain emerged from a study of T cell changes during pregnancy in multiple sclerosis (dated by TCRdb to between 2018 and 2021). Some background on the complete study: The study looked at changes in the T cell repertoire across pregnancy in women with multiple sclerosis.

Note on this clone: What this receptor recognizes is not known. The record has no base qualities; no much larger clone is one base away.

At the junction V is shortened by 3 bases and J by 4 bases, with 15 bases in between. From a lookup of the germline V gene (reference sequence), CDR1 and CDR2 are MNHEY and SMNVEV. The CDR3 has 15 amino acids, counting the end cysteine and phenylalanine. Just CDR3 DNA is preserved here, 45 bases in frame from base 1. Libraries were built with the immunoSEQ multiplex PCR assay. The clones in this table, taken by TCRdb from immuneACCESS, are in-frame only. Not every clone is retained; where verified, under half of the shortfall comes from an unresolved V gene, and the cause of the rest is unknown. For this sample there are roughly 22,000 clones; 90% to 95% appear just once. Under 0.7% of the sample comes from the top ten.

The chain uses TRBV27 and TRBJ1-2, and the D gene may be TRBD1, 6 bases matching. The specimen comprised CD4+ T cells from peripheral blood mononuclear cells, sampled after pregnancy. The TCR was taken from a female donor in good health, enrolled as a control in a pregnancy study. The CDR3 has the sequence CASSFLQGPPYGYTF. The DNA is TGTGCCAGCAGTTTCCTACAGGGACCCCCCTATGGCTACACCTTC.